A selection of T cell receptor beta chains follows, all from one sample in a study of blood T cell repertoires in COVID-19. The repertoire was sequenced with immunoSEQ multiplex PCR; TCRdb's copy has only in-frame clones and lacks some. The repertoire consists of under 150,000 clones, with more than 70% occurring once and the leading ten covering 4.3%. Sequences were obtained from peripheral blood. These TCRs come from a human donor in a cohort sampled during active COVID-19. The CDR3 runs from the conserved cysteine through the conserved F or W. A D gene is named only where the DNA matches it firmly. Expanded clones are given a class, and other clones once, few, many or no size at all.

D	J	V	length	size	DNA	CDR3
-	TRBJ2-2	TRBV11-3	18	-	TGTGCCAGCAGCTTGGGCCGGGATGGGAGGACAAACACCGGGGAGCTGTTTTTT	CASSLGRDGRTNTGELFF
-	TRBJ1-4	TRBV6-5	14	-	TGTGCCAGCACCTGGAGCCCCGATAATGAAAAACTGTTTTTT	CASTWSPDNEKLFF
TRBD2	TRBJ2-2	TRBV12-5	16	-	TGTGCTAGTGGTTTTCGGCTAGCGGGAGAGGTCGGGGAGCTGTTTTTT	CASGFRLAGEVGELFF
TRBD1	TRBJ2-6	TRBV5-1	19	once	TGCGCCAGCAGTTGGGGATGGGGACAGGGTTACTCTGGGGCCAACGTCCTGACTTTC	CASSWGWGQGYSGANVLTF
TRBD1	TRBJ2-7	TRBV30	14	-	TGTGCCTGGAGTGTAGGGGGCACGTCCTACGAGCAGTACTTC	CAWSVGGTSYEQYF
-	TRBJ2-1	TRBV9	16	-	TGTGCCAGCAGCGGGGGGCTGTCGGGGTCCTACAATGAGCAGTTCTTC	CASSGGLSGSYNEQFF
-	TRBJ1-1	TRBV6-2/TRBV6-3	12	-	TGTGCCAGCAGTTACTCGTTTCTTGAAGCTTTCTTT	CASSYSFLEAFF
TRBD1	TRBJ2-5	TRBV9	16	-	TGTGCCAGCAGCGTAGGGACAGGGGGCAATCAAGAGACCCAGTACTTC	CASSVGTGGNQETQYF
-	TRBJ2-1	TRBV5-1	14	-	TGCGCCAGCTCCCCCAGACAGGTGAACAATGAGCAGTTCTTC	CASSPRQVNNEQFF
-	TRBJ1-1	TRBV21-1	17	-	TGTGCCAGCAGCAAAGGCCTATTGGGAGGTGGACGGACTGAAGCTTTCTTT	CASSKGLLGGGRTEAFF
-	TRBJ1-1	TRBV7-2	14	-	TGTGCCAGCAGCCTATTGCCCTACAGCACTGAAGCTTTCTTT	CASSLLPYSTEAFF
-	TRBJ2-2	TRBV9	15	-	TGTGCCAGCAGCGCTCGGACTCGAAGCACCGGGGAGCTGTTTTTT	CASSARTRSTGELFF
-	TRBJ2-2	TRBV19	13	-	TGTGCCAGTTCCAGTCGGGTTTCCGGGGAGCTGTTTTTT	CASSSRVSGELFF
-	TRBJ1-2	TRBV27	17	-	TGTGCCAGCAGTTTATGGGGGCGGGCAGAGCTTCACTATGGCTACACCTTC	CASSLWGRAELHYGYTF
-	TRBJ1-1	TRBV27	14	-	TGTGCCAGCAGAACCGGGACTGGCTTCGCTGAAGCTTTCTTT	CASRTGTGFAEAFF
-	TRBJ1-6	TRBV19	15	-	TGTGCCAGTAGTAGAGAGGGGCTCTATAATTCACCCCTCCACTTT	CASSREGLYNSPLHF
TRBD2	TRBJ2-2	TRBV6-2/TRBV6-3	19	-	TGTGCCAGCAGTTACGAGGTTCTAGCGGGAGAGGCGAACACCGGGGAGCTGTTTTTT	CASSYEVLAGEANTGELFF
TRBD2	TRBJ2-3	TRBV5-1	15	-	TGCGCCAGCAGCTCGGCTAGCGGGAAGGCAGATACGCAGTATTTT	CASSSASGKADTQYF
-	TRBJ1-1	TRBV7-6	15	-	TGTGCCAGCAGCCCGCTCCAGTACGTGAACACTGAAGCTTTCTTT	CASSPLQYVNTEAFF
-	TRBJ2-2	TRBV5-1	14	-	TGCGCCAGCAGCTCGCAGGCTAACACCGGGGAGCTGTTTTTT	CASSSQANTGELFF
-	TRBJ2-5	TRBV5-1	14	once	TGCGCCAGCAGCCCCGGACAGTCCCAAGAGACCCAGTACTTC	CASSPGQSQETQYF
TRBD1	TRBJ2-2	TRBV11-2	15	once	TGTGCCAGCAGCCGCCGACAGGGGAACACCGGGGAGCTGTTTTTT	CASSRRQGNTGELFF
TRBD2	TRBJ2-3	TRBV23-1	15	-	TGCGCCAGCAGTCCGAGGGAGGGTGTATCAGATACGCAGTATTTT	CASSPREGVSDTQYF
TRBD1	TRBJ1-4	TRBV11-3	14	-	TGTGCCAGCAGTTCAGGGGGCCGTGTTGAAAAACTGTTTTTT	CASSSGGRVEKLFF
-	TRBJ1-1	TRBV9	15	-	TGTGCCAGCAGCGTAGGGAACCGCGCAGGTCCTGAAGCTTTCTTT	CASSVGNRAGPEAFF
TRBD1	TRBJ2-1	TRBV7-2	13	-	TGTGCCAGCGGGACAGATTCCTACAATGAGCAGTTCTTC	CASGTDSYNEQFF